This TCR beta chain is drawn from a study of technical replicates of blood from several donors. Data came from immunoSEQ multiplex PCR; TCRdb stores just in-frame clones and leaves some out. The repertoire consists of about 88,000 clones, with under 95% occurring once and the leading ten covering over 0.2%. The sample was T cells isolated from PBMCs. The receptor's source is a human donor in good health.

CDR3: CATSVSGNTGELFF. The CDR3 DNA reads as TGTGCCACCAGCGTTAGCGGGAACACCGGGGAGCTGTTTTTT. The V and J genes are TRBV15 and TRBJ2-2; possible D gene TRBD2, 6 bases. Germline CDR1 is LNHNV and CDR2 is YYDKDF (reference sequence). The CDR3 totals 14 residues. V lost 5 bases and J 1 base, leaving 8 bases between the germline ends.